Described below is a single TCR beta chain sequence and its context. The source of the sample is a study of glioma-infiltrating T cells after dendritic cell vaccination. Time point specified: after dendritic cell vaccination, including at tumor progression/relapse. Selection required adequate fresh-frozen tumor tissue plus more than two years' survival data. V dropped 4 bases and J dropped 3; count of bases not matched to a gene: 7. The CDR3 loop spans 14 amino acids. Germline V gene sequence: CDR1 GTSNPN, CDR2 SVGIG (reference sequence). Up to 2 ug genomic DNA was used for TCRB CDR3 amplification. Sequencing used immunoSEQ multiplex PCR; TCRdb keeps in-frame clones, though not all of them. The sample yields 99,000 or so clones, 90% seen once.

Here the sequenced sample was blood, taken after dendritic cell vaccination. V is TRBV30 and J is TRBJ2-7, with 9 bases matching TRBD1. The clonotype was recovered from a human donor with glioblastoma. The CDR3 loop reads CAWTRTGALYEQYF. The CDR3, as DNA: TGTGCCTGGACCAGGACAGGGGCCCTCTACGAGCAGTACTTC.